This T cell receptor beta chain emerged from a study of radiation and T cells in renal cell carcinoma. CDR1 is SGHRS, CDR2 YFSETQ, per germline. Between the trimmed V and J ends, which lost 4 bases and 8 bases, there was a span of 13 bases. The length of the CDR3 is 13 residues. Measured with immunoSEQ multiplex PCR; TCRdb has only the in-frame clones, and not every one. The sample yields about 150,000 clones, around nine tenths seen once. This clone was seen a few times. The sample's time point: baseline pretreatment blood. Treatment reported: 15 Gy SBRT to primary tumor, nephrectomy 4 weeks later. Blood was sampled at baseline, 2 weeks and 4 weeks after SBRT. Clear cell pathology was present in this patient's renal cell carcinoma.

The rearrangement uses TRBV5-1 and TRBJ2-1; perhaps TRBD1 as D (5 bases). The source material was blood, sampled from a patient whose treatment included radiotherapy and nephrectomy. The sequence came from a woman aged 45 to 65 with renal cell carcinoma. CDR3 nucleotide sequence: TGCGCCAGCAGCCAAGGGGCTTCTTATGAGCAGTTCTTC. This translates into CASSQGASYEQFF.